This passage covers 28 T cell receptor beta chains from one sample sequenced in a study of blood T cell repertoires in COVID-19 (dated by TCRdb to about 2020). The receptor library was made with the immunoSEQ multiplex PCR assay. TCRdb took over this immuneACCESS table, retaining in-frame rearrangements with V and J assigned. Such tables are incomplete; in checked studies, under half of the missing clones stem from an unresolved V gene, and the remainder is unexplained. The table for this sample lists about 87,000 clones; 70% to 90% of them were counted only once. The ten most abundant clones make up roughly 5% of the sample. Source material: peripheral blood. The receptor set was obtained from a man in his forties with acute or convalescent COVID-19.

Regarding this clone: The same CDR3 also results from other DNA sequences found in this sample. The J gene is TRBJ1-6, the V gene TRBV10-1; maybe TRBD1 (6 bases). The germline V and J ends were trimmed by 0 bases and 7 bases, with 10 bases remaining between them. This CDR3 spans 15 amino acids. The V gene's germline CDR1 is WNHNN and CDR2 SYGVQD (reference sequence). The DNA of the CDR3 is TGCGCCAGCAGTGAGTCCCGGACAGAGAATTCACCCCTCCACTTT. This encodes CASSESRTENSPLHF.

The V and J genes are TRBV6-5 and TRBJ2-7, with 7 bases identical to TRBD1. The V gene's germline CDR1 is MNHEY and CDR2 SVGAGI. The CDR3 has 15 amino acids. J was trimmed by 3 bases and V by 2 bases; bases with no gene match: 7. CDR3 sequence reads: CASSYQRQGNYEQYF. The CDR3 DNA reads as TGTGCCAGCAGTTACCAGAGACAGGGTAACTACGAGCAGTACTTC.

The rearrangement links TRBV6-5 to TRBJ2-6, with D possibly TRBD1 on 6 matching bases. The V end was cut by 6 bases, the J end by 2 bases, with 11 bases between. Per the germline V gene, CDR1 is MNHEY and CDR2 is SVGAGI. The CDR3 totals 15 residues. As DNA, the CDR3 is TGTGCCAGCAGGAATGACAGGACTGGGGCCAACGTCCTGACTTTC. Protein sequence: CASRNDRTGANVLTF.

This chain links TRBV4-1 with TRBJ2-1; perhaps TRBD2 as D (6 bases). Germline CDR1 is MGHRA and CDR2 is YSYEKL. The CDR3 consists of 12 residues. The germline V and J ends were trimmed by 3 bases and 11 bases, with 11 bases remaining between them. The CDR3 sequence is CASSQQTSQQFF. CDR3 in DNA: TGCGCCAGCAGCCAGCAGACTAGTCAGCAGTTCTTC.

The chain uses TRBV3-1 (or the pseudogene TRBV3-2) and TRBJ1-1; D is perhaps TRBD1 (5 bases). Trimming removed 1 base at V and 2 bases at J, with 14 bases between. The CDR3 contains 16 residues. CDR1 is LGHDT and CDR2 is YNNKEL in the germline V gene (reference sequence). DNA of the CDR3: TGTGCCAGCAGCCAAGTCGGGGGGTGGAGAAACACTGAAGCTTTCTTT. Translation gives CASSQVGGWRNTEAFF.

V usage is TRBV7-9 and J usage is TRBJ2-1; tentative D call: TRBD2 (6 bases). The length of the CDR3 is 16 residues. Trimming took 1 base from V and 5 from J, leaving 15 bases between them. Germline CDR1 SEHNR, CDR2 FQNEAQ (reference sequence). CDR3 residues: CASSLEVVRGDNEQFF. The CDR3 nucleotides read TGTGCCAGCAGCTTAGAAGTTGTGCGGGGTGACAATGAGCAGTTCTTC. Together with reference TRBV7-9 and TRBJ2-1, the CDR3 gives the full variable domain: DTGVSQNPRHKITKRGQNVTFRCDPISEHNRLYWYRQTLGQGPEFLTYFQNEAQLEKSRLLSDRFSAERPKGSFSTLEIQRTEQGDSAMYLCASSLEVVRGDNEQFFGPGTRLTVL.

CDR3 loop: CASSPTGATNEKLFF. DNA of the CDR3: TGTGCCAGCAGTCCTACAGGGGCAACTAATGAAAAACTGTTTTTT. V usage is TRBV6-5 and J usage is TRBJ1-4, with 7 positions matching TRBD1. This CDR3 has 15 residues. V was clipped by 5 bases and J by 0 bases; unmatched bases: 3. CDR1 is MNHEY and CDR2 is SVGAGI in the germline V gene.

This clone was seen once. V is TRBV6-1 and J is TRBJ1-2; 10 bases match TRBD1. V lost 0 bases and J lost 4; bases outside the gene matches: 2. The CDR3 runs 15 residues. Germline V gene lookup returns CDR1 MNHNS and CDR2 SASEGT. The CDR3: CASSEAGQGRYGYTF. The CDR3 DNA reads as TGTGCCAGCAGTGAAGCGGGACAGGGGCGCTATGGCTACACCTTC.

This clone was recorded only once. The chain has TRBV3-1 (or the pseudogene TRBV3-2) and TRBJ1-2; D not resolved. V lost 1 base and J 0 bases, leaving 18 bases between the germline ends. The CDR3 covers 18 residues. Per germline, CDR1 LGHDT and CDR2 YNNKEL (reference sequence). This CDR3 reads CASSQVFGTTRSNYGYTF. As DNA, the CDR3 is TGTGCCAGCAGCCAAGTTTTTGGCACAACAAGATCTAACTATGGCTACACCTTC.

The chain carries TRBV19 and TRBJ2-1, with 9 bases fitting TRBD1. This CDR3 has 14 amino acids. After removal of 10 bases from V and 6 bases from J, the junction contained 10 bases not matched to a gene. Germline CDR1 and CDR2: LNHDA and SQIVND (reference sequence). The CDR3 coding sequence is TGTGCCACCCAACCGGGACAGGGCCCCAATGAGCAGTTCTTC. It translates to CATQPGQGPNEQFF.

This chain connects TRBV13 to TRBJ2-3, with D maybe TRBD2 (6 bases). This CDR3 is built from 16 residues. Per the germline V gene, CDR1 is PRHDT and CDR2 is FYEKMQ (reference sequence). Trimming stripped 0 bases from V and 0 bases from J, with 10 bases between. CDR3 sequence: CASSLGPSGSTDTQYF. The CDR3 DNA reads as TGTGCCAGCAGCTTAGGCCCCAGCGGGAGCACAGATACGCAGTATTTT.

The rearrangement joins TRBV9 to TRBJ1-4, with 8 bases lining up with TRBD1. Germline V gives CDR1 SGDLS, CDR2 YYNGEE. CDR3 size: 16 residues. Trimming removed 0 bases from V and 6 bases from J; junction bases left unmatched: 7. CDR3 protein: CASSVGSGGDHEKLFF. In DNA form, the CDR3 reads TGTGCCAGCAGCGTAGGTTCAGGGGGCGATCATGAAAAACTGTTTTTT. The complete variable domain, with remaining parts taken from reference TRBV9 and TRBJ1-4, reads DSGVTQTPKHLITATGQRVTLRCSPRSGDLSVYWYQQSLDQGLQFLIQYYNGEERAKGNILERFSAQQFPDLHSELNLSSLELGDSALYFCASSVGSGGDHEKLFFGSGTQLSVL.

V and J are TRBV30 and TRBJ1-4; 9 nucleotides align to TRBD1. This CDR3 comprises 15 residues. In germline, CDR1 is GTSNPN, CDR2 SVGIG (reference sequence). Germline trimming cut 0 bases from V and 7 bases from J; bases unmatched to any gene: 6. CDR3 DNA: TGTGCCTGGAGTGTACAGTCGGGACAGGGTGAAAAACTGTTTTTT. Its protein is CAWSVQSGQGEKLFF.

This chain links TRBV27 with TRBJ2-2; TRBD2 aligns across 14 bases. CDR3 length: 17 amino acids. The trim removed 10 bases at V and 5 bases at J, leaving 12 bases unmatched. Germline V lookup: CDR1 MNHEY, CDR2 SMNVEV (reference sequence). In nucleotides, the CDR3 is TGTGCCACCCAAAAGACTAGCGGGGGGGCCGGGACCGGGGAGCTGTTTTTT. Translated: CATQKTSGGAGTGELFF.

This rearrangement joins TRBV6-2 or TRBV6-3 to TRBJ1-3; 12 bases align to TRBD1. V trimming: 4 bases; J trimming: 3 bases; junction bases outside the gene matches: 4. In germline, CDR1 is MNHEY, CDR2 SVGEGT. The CDR3 runs 16 residues. CDR3 region: CASSSGQGAFGNTIYF. CDR3 nucleotides: TGTGCCAGCAGTTCGGGACAGGGGGCTTTTGGAAACACCATATATTTT.

The chain carries TRBV30 and TRBJ1-2; D is perhaps TRBD1 (5 bases). V lost 2 bases, J lost 8 bases, and 18 bases lay in between. The CDR3 has 14 amino acids. CDR1 is GTSNPN and CDR2 is SVGIG in the germline V gene (reference sequence). The CDR3 spells CAWSHRGRRGGYTF. The CDR3 DNA sequence: TGTGCCTGGAGTCATCGAGGCAGGAGGGGAGGCTACACCTTC.

This rearrangement joins TRBV3-1 (or the pseudogene TRBV3-2) to TRBJ1-2, with TRBD1 as a possible D gene (5 bases). Looked up from germline, CDR1 is LGHDT and CDR2 is YNNKEL (reference sequence). The length of the CDR3 is 16 residues. Between the trimmed V and J ends, which lost 2 bases and 1 base, there was a span of 14 bases. CDR3 sequence (DNA): TGTGCCAGCAGCCAAACCCACAGGAACATTAACTATGGCTACACCTTC. Residues: CASSQTHRNINYGYTF.

The chain recombines TRBV3-1 (or the pseudogene TRBV3-2) with TRBJ2-7, with D maybe TRBD2 (5 bases). The V end was cut by 0 bases, the J end by 3 bases, with 18 bases between. The CDR3 consists of 17 residues. Germline CDR1 and CDR2: LGHDT and YNNKEL (reference sequence). CDR3 residues: CASSQDVGLGRYYEQYF. The CDR3 bases are TGTGCCAGCAGCCAAGATGTTGGACTTGGGAGATACTACGAGCAGTACTTC.

The CDR3 DNA reads as TGCGCCAGCAGCCTAGGACAGGGAGGTGAGAAACTGTTTTTT. It translates to CASSLGQGGEKLFF. V is TRBV5-1 and J is TRBJ1-4; TRBD1 aligns across 8 bases. The CDR3 has 14 amino acids. Germline V lookup: CDR1 SGHRS, CDR2 YFSETQ. With 4 bases clipped from V and 11 bases from J, the junction kept 10 bases outside the gene matches.

V gene TRBV6-4 combines with J gene TRBJ1-5; 11 bases line up with TRBD1. J lost 6 bases, V lost 2 bases, and 0 bases had no gene match. The CDR3 is made up of 14 amino acids. Per germline, CDR1 MRHNA and CDR2 SNTAGT. CDR3 loop: CASSDGTGGQPQHF. As DNA, the CDR3 is TGTGCCAGCAGTGACGGGACAGGGGGTCAGCCCCAGCATTTT.

This chain connects TRBV5-1 to TRBJ2-7, with D possibly being TRBD1 (6 bases). The CDR3 is made up of 15 amino acids. The germline V and J ends were trimmed by 4 bases and 4 bases, with 18 bases remaining between them. Germline V gene lookup returns CDR1 SGHRS and CDR2 YFSETQ. The CDR3 nucleotides are TGCGCCAGCAGCCGTAACAGGGAGACCAAATACGAGCAGTACTTC. This sequence encodes CASSRNRETKYEQYF.

V is TRBV30 and J is TRBJ1-5; 7 nucleotides line up with TRBD1. The CDR3 length is 12 residues. Germline values: CDR1 GTSNPN, CDR2 SVGIG (reference sequence). V trimming: 7 bases; J trimming: 3 bases; junction bases outside the gene matches: 3. The CDR3 DNA follows: TGTGCCTCCGGGACAGACAATCAGCCCCAGCATTTT. This sequence encodes CASGTDNQPQHF.

The rearrangement links TRBV5-1 to TRBJ2-3; 7 nucleotides line up with TRBD2. Germline V CDR1 and CDR2: SGHRS, YFSETQ. With 0 bases clipped from V and 1 base from J, the junction kept 5 bases outside the gene matches. The CDR3 has 16 residues. The CDR3 loop is CASSLVFREGTDTQYF. The CDR3 DNA follows: TGCGCCAGCAGCTTGGTGTTCCGGGAGGGCACAGATACGCAGTATTTT. Together with reference TRBV5-1 and TRBJ2-3, the CDR3 gives the full variable domain: KAGVTQTPRYLIKTRGQQVTLSCSPISGHRSVSWYQQTPGQGLQFLFEYFSETQRNKGNFPGRFSGRQFSNSRSEMNVSTLELGDSALYLCASSLVFREGTDTQYFGPGTRLTVL.

J is TRBJ1-2 and V is TRBV18; 7 bases are shared with TRBD1. Germline V gives CDR1 KGHSH, CDR2 LQKENI. V was pared by 1 base and J by 2 bases, with 4 bases of the junction left unmatched. This CDR3 is built from 15 residues. CDR3 bases: TGTGCCAGCTCACCACTGGGACAGACCAACTATGGCTACACCTTC. Translation: CASSPLGQTNYGYTF.

The chain joins TRBV5-6 to TRBJ2-1; 7 bases match TRBD2. The CDR3 loop spans 15 amino acids. In germline, CDR1 is SGHDT, CDR2 YYEEEE. The V and J ends lost 4 bases and 3 bases, in that order; junction bases with no gene match: 7. The CDR3 nucleotides read TGTGCCAGCAGCCCCGGACTAGTTGGCTACAATGAGCAGTTCTTC. Translating gives CASSPGLVGYNEQFF.

CDR3 sequence (DNA): TGCAGCGTTGATATACTCGCGGGAGAGCAGTACTTC. Its protein product is CSVDILAGEQYF. The chain employs TRBV29-1 and TRBJ2-7; a weak D match, TRBD2 (6 bases). This CDR3 is built from 12 residues. The V end lost 3 bases, the J end lost 7 bases, and 13 bases lay between the germline ends. The germline V gene encodes CDR1 SQVTM and CDR2 ANQGSEA.

The table lists this clone with a few counts. The V and J genes are TRBV5-4 and TRBJ2-7; TRBD2 matches at 9 bases. Trimming took 4 bases from V and 2 from J; bases not matched to a gene: 13. This CDR3 is 17 amino acids long. CDR1 is SGHNT and CDR2 is YYREEE in the germline V gene (reference sequence). In DNA, the CDR3 is TGTGCCAGCAGCCCGGTCGGGGTAGCGGGAGCCCCCTACGAGCAGTACTTC. It codes for CASSPVGVAGAPYEQYF.

The J gene is TRBJ2-7, the V gene TRBV4-2, with TRBD2 matching over 10 bases. There are 15 residues in the CDR3. Germline trimming cut 2 bases from V and 4 bases from J; bases unmatched to any gene: 5. The germline CDR1 and CDR2 sequences are LGHNA and YNFKEQ. The CDR3 sequence: CASSQSSGGSYEQYF. The CDR3 DNA is TGTGCCAGCAGCCAATCTAGCGGGGGCTCATACGAGCAGTACTTC.